This paragraph covers one T cell receptor (beta chain) sequence. Antigen: not known. The data were taken from a study of cytomegalovirus exposure and HLA in healthy donors. Study-wide points: In a later analysis, TCR association rates varied by HLA locus: DRB1 most, HLA-C fewest.

The PCR made use of 60 Vbeta and 13 Jbeta primers. Sequencing used immunoSEQ multiplex PCR; TCRdb keeps in-frame clones, though not all of them. The sample yields approximately 280,000 clones, around 90% seen once. The CDR3 has 14 residues. V dropped 5 bases and J dropped 3 bases, with 13 bases sitting between them. Per the germline V gene, CDR1 is SGHVS and CDR2 is FNYEAQ. Each donor's status was that of a healthy bone marrow donor. Source material: PBMCs. V and J are TRBV7-6 and TRBJ2-5, with D possibly TRBD2 on 5 matching bases. This receptor was taken from a woman aged 18 to 35 in good health and CMV-seronegative. DNA for the CDR3: TGTGCCAGCAGCGACTACGGACCAAAAGAGACCCAGTACTTC. It yields the protein CASSDYGPKETQYF.